One sample yielded the 26 T cell receptor beta chains listed below, sequenced in a study of shared T cell receptors in the human thymus. Libraries were prepared by immunoSEQ multiplex PCR; TCRdb keeps only in-frame clonotypes and omits some of them. There are 600,000 to 900,000 clones in the sample; 70% to 90% occur only once, and roughly 0.01% lies in the top ten. The same sample was also used in a study of human thymus T cells.

Source material: thymocytes. The receptors here all came from a girl less than two years old with a congenital heart defect.

The chain is built from TRBV25-1 and TRBJ2-7; 9 nucleotides match TRBD1. Per the germline V gene, CDR1 is MGHDK and CDR2 is SYGVNS. V shed 8 bases and J 2 bases; nucleotides not matched to a gene: 10. There are 15 residues in the CDR3. The CDR3 loop is CASRARDREPYEQYF. CDR3 nucleotide sequence: TGTGCCAGCCGTGCTCGGGACAGGGAACCCTACGAGCAGTACTTC.

The chain carries TRBV5-1 and TRBJ2-3; 7 bases line up with TRBD2. The J segment lost 5 bases and the V segment lost 1 base, leaving 16 bases of the junction unmatched. Germline CDR1 and CDR2: SGHRS and YFSETQ. The CDR3 has 18 residues. CDR3 protein: CASSLWGGRRSRGDTQYF. CDR3 nucleotide sequence: TGCGCCAGCAGCTTGTGGGGGGGGAGGCGGTCCAGAGGAGATACGCAGTATTTT.

The chain is built from TRBV4-1 and TRBJ1-1; tentatively, D is TRBD1 (5 bases). Trimming cost V 1 base and J 7 bases, with 13 bases left between them. The V gene's germline CDR1 is MGHRA and CDR2 YSYEKL. CDR3 length: 14 amino acids. CDR3: CASSQGGDLSEAFF. The CDR3 DNA follows: TGCGCCAGCAGCCAAGGGGGGGACTTGAGTGAAGCTTTCTTT.

The chain carries TRBV9 and TRBJ2-3; 8 nucleotides agree with TRBD2. J was trimmed by 5 bases and V by 2 bases; bases with no gene match: 7. CDR3 length: 15 residues. Germline V CDR1 and CDR2: SGDLS, YYNGEE. The CDR3, as DNA: TGTGCCAGCAGCGTGGTAGCGGGGCCTGGAGATACGCAGTATTTT. This encodes CASSVVAGPGDTQYF.

The chain carries TRBV7-9 and TRBJ1-1; D not certain. From germline, CDR1 is SEHNR and CDR2 FQNEAQ (reference sequence). V lost 3 bases to trimming and J lost 8 bases, with 4 bases between them. The CDR3 consists of 10 residues. This CDR3 reads CASSLSEAFF. For the CDR3, the DNA is TGTGCCAGCAGCTTGTCGGAAGCTTTCTTT.

The chain employs TRBV5-5 and TRBJ1-1; 7 nucleotides agree with TRBD1. V lost 2 bases and J lost 5; bases outside the gene matches: 9. This CDR3 has 15 amino acids. CDR1 is SGHKS, CDR2 YYEKEE, per germline (reference sequence). As DNA, the CDR3 is TGTGCCAGCAGCTTTCCGAAGACAGGGAGGACTGAAGCTTTCTTT. It encodes CASSFPKTGRTEAFF. The complete variable domain, with remaining parts taken from reference TRBV5-5 and TRBJ1-1, reads DAGVTQSPTHLIKTRGQQVTLRCSPISGHKSVSWYQQVLGQGPQFIFQYYEKEERGRGNFPDRFSARQFPNYSSELNVNALLLGDSALYLCASSFPKTGRTEAFFGQGTRLTVV.

J is TRBJ2-4 and V is TRBV4-1; D not certain. Germline V gene sequence: CDR1 MGHRA, CDR2 YSYEKL. The ends were cut back, 3 bases at V and 1 base at J, with 16 bases in the middle. The CDR3 sequence is 17 residues long. The CDR3 sequence is CASSQGRRSTAKNIQYF. CDR3 in DNA: TGCGCCAGCAGCCAGGGCAGGCGAAGTACGGCCAAAAACATTCAGTACTTC.

The rearrangement uses TRBV4-1 and TRBJ2-3, with D maybe TRBD1 (6 bases). Between the trimmed V and J ends, which lost 0 bases and 2 bases, there was a span of 18 bases. The length of the CDR3 is 18 residues. Germline assignment: CDR1 MGHRA and CDR2 YSYEKL. The DNA for the CDR3 is TGCGCCAGCAGCCAAGATTTTAGGGACACGAATCACACAGATACGCAGTATTTT. This sequence encodes CASSQDFRDTNHTDTQYF.

The V call is TRBV11-2, the J call TRBJ2-1, with unresolved D. The V gene's germline CDR1 is SGHAT and CDR2 FQNNGV. V shed 6 bases and J shed 2 bases, with 8 bases lying between them. The CDR3 runs 13 residues. CDR3 region: CASRRSPYNEQFF. In DNA, the CDR3 is TGTGCCAGCAGGCGTTCGCCCTACAATGAGCAGTTCTTC.

This sequence joins TRBV7-2 and TRBJ1-3; 7 nucleotides match TRBD1. Germline lookup yields CDR1 SGHTA and CDR2 FQGNSA. The CDR3 length is 17 residues. Germline trimming cut 0 bases from V and 0 bases from J; bases unmatched to any gene: 5. CDR3 sequence: CASSLAQGVTSGNTIYF. CDR3 nucleotides: TGTGCCAGCAGCTTAGCGCAGGGGGTAACCTCTGGAAACACCATATATTTT.

V and J are TRBV7-2 and TRBJ2-1; 13 bases agree with TRBD2. V lost 4 bases and J lost 5; bases outside the gene matches: 5. In germline, CDR1 is SGHTA, CDR2 FQGNSA. This CDR3 is 16 amino acids long. The CDR3, as DNA: TGTGCCAGCAGCTCAGAGACTAGCGGGGGGAACAATGAGCAGTTCTTC. Protein: CASSSETSGGNNEQFF.

This chain joins TRBV5-6 and TRBJ2-5; no firm D call. The CDR3 loop spans 13 amino acids. Trimming took off 4 bases at V and 4 bases at J, with 11 bases between the two ends. Germline loops: CDR1 SGHDT, CDR2 YYEEEE. As DNA, the CDR3 is TGTGCCAGCAGCCTTACTAACCGAGAGACCCAGTACTTC. It translates to CASSLTNRETQYF.

V is TRBV6-6 and J is TRBJ2-5; 8 bases match TRBD1. CDR1 is MNHNY, CDR2 SVGAGI, per germline (reference sequence). The CDR3 is made up of 14 amino acids. With V trimmed by 4 bases and J by 1 base, 2 bases remained unmatched. The CDR3 here is CASSLTGGQETQYF. The CDR3 bases are TGTGCCAGCAGTTTAACAGGGGGCCAAGAGACCCAGTACTTC.

The V and J genes are TRBV6-1 and TRBJ1-5; D call uncertain. Trimming left V 3 bases short and J 8 bases short, with 8 bases between. The CDR3 is 12 amino acids. Per germline, CDR1 MNHNS and CDR2 SASEGT. CDR3 nucleotide sequence: TGTGCCAGCAGTGACCACGGGGAGCCCCAGCATTTT. It is translated as CASSDHGEPQHF.

This clone has only one observation. The chain combines TRBV6-1 with TRBJ2-1; D remains ambiguous. CDR1 is MNHNS, CDR2 SASEGT, per germline. This CDR3 contains 14 residues. V lost 7 bases and J lost 5, with 15 bases in between. Written as DNA, the CDR3 is TGTGCCAGCATATCAAGGATTGGGCACAATGAGCAGTTCTTC. Protein: CASISRIGHNEQFF.

The rearrangement uses TRBV30 and TRBJ1-1, with 10 bases identical to TRBD1. The CDR3 covers 13 residues. J was trimmed by 1 base and V by 5 bases; bases with no gene match: 1. CDR1 and CDR2 (germline): GTSNPN, SVGIG (reference sequence). The CDR3 DNA is TGTGCCTGGGGGGACAGGGGGAACACTGAAGCTTTCTTT. Protein product: CAWGDRGNTEAFF.

This clone has only one observation. The rearrangement joins TRBV7-6 to TRBJ2-3; 7 bases map to TRBD2. The CDR3 extends over 15 amino acids. Germline V gene lookup returns CDR1 SGHVS and CDR2 FNYEAQ. The ends lost 6 bases at V and 6 bases at J; junction bases unmatched: 12. In nucleotides, the CDR3 is TGTGCCAGCAGTACAAGCGGGGCCTCACGCGATACGCAGTATTTT. Protein product: CASSTSGASRDTQYF.

This clone came up a few times. The rearrangement joins TRBV18 to TRBJ2-7; 8 positions match TRBD1. There are 15 residues in the CDR3. The J segment lost 2 bases and the V segment lost 2 bases, leaving 5 bases of the junction unmatched. Germline V gives CDR1 KGHSH, CDR2 LQKENI. CDR3 residues: CASSPNVDRAYEQYF. The DNA for the CDR3 is TGTGCCAGCTCACCAAATGTGGACAGGGCCTACGAGCAGTACTTC.

V usage is TRBV6-6 and J usage is TRBJ2-7, with 7 positions matching TRBD1. The CDR3 runs to 14 residues. V shed 5 bases, J shed 4 bases, and the junction held 8 bases outside the gene matches. Looked up from germline, CDR1 is MNHNY and CDR2 is SVGAGI (reference sequence). CDR3 residues: CASSRRGLTYEQYF. The CDR3 DNA follows: TGTGCCAGCAGTCGAAGGGGGCTCACGTACGAGCAGTACTTC.

The chain combines TRBV4-3 with TRBJ1-1, with TRBD1 matching 11 bases. The germline V gene encodes CDR1 LGHNA and CDR2 YSLEER. The CDR3 consists of 16 residues. V trimming: 0 bases; J trimming: 4 bases; junction bases outside the gene matches: 4. CDR3 sequence: CASSQERDRGTTEAFF. The CDR3, as DNA: TGCGCCAGCAGCCAAGAAAGGGACAGGGGGACCACTGAAGCTTTCTTT.

The chain carries TRBV15 and TRBJ1-5; perhaps TRBD1 as D (5 bases). CDR3 size: 16 residues. Trimming shortened V by 4 bases and J by 6 bases, and 19 bases separated the two germline ends. Per the germline V gene, CDR1 is LNHNV and CDR2 is YYDKDF (reference sequence). The chain's CDR3 is CATSTRGRGRGQPQHF. The CDR3 coding sequence is TGTGCCACCAGCACAAGGGGTAGGGGAAGGGGTCAGCCCCAGCATTTT.

CDR3 sequence (DNA): TGTGCCAGCAGCGCAGACTGGAACCCCCAAGAGACCCAGTACTTC. Translating it yields CASSADWNPQETQYF. The V and J genes are TRBV11-2 and TRBJ2-5; D uncertain. The CDR3 is made up of 15 amino acids. CDR1 is SGHAT and CDR2 is FQNNGV in the germline V gene. Trimming removed 5 bases at V and 1 base at J, with 14 bases between.

The gene calls are TRBV5-1 and TRBJ1-2, with 7 bases fitting TRBD1. Germline CDR1 reads SGHRS; CDR2 reads YFSETQ. This CDR3 spans 13 amino acids. The ends lost 4 bases at V and 8 bases at J; junction bases unmatched: 8. Written as DNA, the CDR3 is TGCGCCAGCAGCCTCCAGGGGGTTTGGGGCTACACCTTC. Translating it yields CASSLQGVWGYTF. Full variable domain (outside the CDR3, taken from reference TRBV5-1 and TRBJ1-2): KAGVTQTPRYLIKTRGQQVTLSCSPISGHRSVSWYQQTPGQGLQFLFEYFSETQRNKGNFPGRFSGRQFSNSRSEMNVSTLELGDSALYLCASSLQGVWGYTFGSGTRLTVV.

The V gene is TRBV7-9, the J gene TRBJ2-7; D might be TRBD1 (6 bases). In germline, CDR1 is SEHNR, CDR2 FQNEAQ (reference sequence). This CDR3 spans 15 amino acids. Trimming cost V 5 bases and J 5 bases, with 19 bases left between them. The DNA for the CDR3 is TGTGCCAGCAGCCTCCCAGGGGCCAGGGTCCACGAGCAGTACTTC. It specifies CASSLPGARVHEQYF.

This clone occurred a few times. V gene TRBV19 combines with J gene TRBJ1-4; TRBD1 might be the D (6 bases). The CDR3 is made up of 18 amino acids. Germline values: CDR1 LNHDA, CDR2 SQIVND (reference sequence). Trimming left V 2 bases short and J 3 bases short, with 19 bases between. CDR3 bases: TGTGCCAGTAGTATAACCCCTACACGGGAGGGGGCTAATGAAAAACTGTTTTTT. Its protein product is CASSITPTREGANEKLFF.

The chain couples TRBV6-5 to TRBJ2-5; possibly TRBD1 for D (6 bases). This CDR3 contains 16 residues. Trimming took 2 bases from V and 5 from J, leaving 18 bases between them. Germline V CDR1 and CDR2: MNHEY, SVGAGI. This chain's CDR3 is CASSYASRGRIETQYF. CDR3 in DNA: TGTGCCAGCAGTTACGCCAGCAGGGGAAGGATCGAGACCCAGTACTTC.